These T cell receptor beta chains were read from a single sample in a study of spatial heterogeneity in lung cancer. From the 5' RACE reads, TCRdb called clonotypes with MiXCR, one entry per CDR3 protein. The sample has about 30,000 distinct CDR3 sequences, about 5.6% seen once; the top ten hold roughly a fifth. The input for sequencing was PBMCs, taken at follow-up. The receptors originated from a male donor with early-stage non-small cell lung cancer. Each CDR3 is given with its conserved first and last residue. D genes are given only for firm matches. Clone size appears in some rows only: once, few, many, or a class for an expanded clone.

>-|TRBJ1-2|TRBV20-1|-
CSARASKGPLSPNYGYTF
TGCAGTGCTAGAGCCTCAAAAGGGCCTCTCTCCCCTAACTATGGCTACACCTTC
>-|TRBJ1-6|TRBV12-2|many
CASRFECSAENYNSPLHF
TGTGCAAGTCGCTTTGAATGTTCGGCAGAAAACTATAATTCACCCCTCCACTTT
>-|TRBJ2-1|TRBV29-1|medium-sized
CSVTSTGYNEQFF
TGCAGCGTTACTAGTACAGGTTACAATGAGCAGTTCTTC
>-|TRBJ1-1|TRBV24-1|many
CAIPLLNSNTEAFF
TGTGCCATCCCTCTTCTCAACTCGAACACTGAAGCTTTCTTT
>-|TRBJ1-1|TRBV12-2|few
CASRLGGRATEAFF
TGTGCAAGTCGCTTAGGGGGGAGGGCGACTGAAGCTTTCTTT
>-|TRBJ2-2|TRBV11-1|few
CASSFMRGTGELFF
TGTGCCAGCAGCTTCATGAGAGGTACCGGGGAGCTGTTTTTT
>-|TRBJ1-2|TRBV4-1|many
CASCGGPPDYGYTF
TGCGCCAGCTGCGGAGGACCGCCAGACTATGGCTACACCTTC
>-|TRBJ2-1|TRBV18|few
CASSPSGGDFNEQFF
TGTGCCAGCTCACCTAGCGGCGGAGACTTCAATGAGCAGTTCTTC
>-|TRBJ2-3|TRBV30|many
CASRGSTDTQYF
TGTGCCTCCAGGGGAAGCACAGATACGCAGTATTTT
>-|TRBJ1-4|TRBV7-2|-
CASSSDRREKLFF
TGTGCCAGCAGCTCGGACCGTAGGGAAAAACTGTTTTTT
>-|TRBJ2-2|TRBV15|many
CATSRDPGRGTGELFF
TGTGCCACCAGCCGAGACCCCGGACGGGGCACCGGGGAGCTGTTTTTT
>TRBD2|TRBJ2-7|TRBV6-6|-
CASSPGLAGGRISYEQYF
TGTGCCAGCAGTCCCGGACTAGCGGGGGGCAGGATCTCCTACGAGCAGTACTTC
>-|TRBJ1-2|TRBV28|many
CASSLGVNYGYTF
TGTGCCAGCAGTTTGGGGGTTAACTATGGCTACACCTTC
>-|TRBJ2-2|TRBV7-8|many
CASSSRGPPIGGGELFF
TGTGCCAGCAGCTCACGGGGGCCCCCCATAGGAGGCGGGGAGCTGTTTTTT
>TRBD2|TRBJ2-1|TRBV19|few
CASSIGLAGGRIYYNEQFF
TGTGCCAGTAGTATAGGTCTAGCGGGGGGGCGAATTTACTACAATGAGCAGTTCTTC
>TRBD1|TRBJ1-2|TRBV2|-
CASVGQGARGYTF
TGTGCCAGCGTAGGGCAGGGGGCTCGTGGCTACACCTTC
>-|TRBJ2-3|TRBV18|many
CASSSKGWSDTQYF
TGTGCCAGCTCCTCGAAGGGGTGGTCAGATACGCAGTATTTT
>-|TRBJ1-4|TRBV5-5|many
CASSLGGNEKLFF
TGTGCCAGCAGCTTGGGCGGTAATGAAAAACTGTTTTTT
>TRBD2|TRBJ2-3|TRBV24-1|few
CATSDQLGDPGTSTQYF
TGTGCCACCAGTGATCAGCTAGGAGACCCCGGGACTAGCACGCAGTATTTT
>TRBD2|TRBJ2-2|TRBV29-1|medium-sized
CSVRRSGRANTGELFF
TGCAGCGTCCGACGTAGCGGGAGGGCTAACACCGGGGAGCTGTTTTTT
>TRBD1|TRBJ1-3|TRBV5-1|few
CASSGGRGPGNTIYF
TGCGCCAGCAGCGGAGGAAGGGGGCCTGGAAACACCATATATTTT
>-|TRBJ2-1|TRBV29-1|many
CSVVTIHNEQFF
TGCAGCGTTGTTACCATTCACAATGAGCAGTTCTTC
>TRBD2|TRBJ2-5|TRBV27|many
CASSQRLAETQYF
TGTGCCAGCAGTCAACGACTAGCCGAGACCCAGTACTTC
>-|TRBJ1-2|TRBV18|many
CASSPGPTDGYTF
TGTGCCAGCTCACCTGGCCCGACGGATGGCTACACCTTC
>-|TRBJ2-2|TRBV6-6|many
CASSYYPWAGELFF
TGTGCCAGCAGTTACTACCCTTGGGCCGGGGAGCTGTTTTTT
>-|TRBJ2-5|TRBV6-2/TRBV6-3|many
CASRAAGTLRAPETQYF
TGTGCCAGCAGAGCCGCCGGGACACTGAGAGCTCCGGAGACCCAGTACTTC
>TRBD1|TRBJ2-1|TRBV7-2|many
CASSSKVTGFDEQFF
TGTGCCAGCAGCTCAAAGGTGACAGGGTTCGATGAGCAGTTCTTC
>TRBD2|TRBJ2-1|TRBV24-1|-
CATSDLKAGEYGEQLF
TGTGCCACCAGTGATTTAAAAGCGGGAGAGTACGGTGAGCAGCTCTTC
>TRBD1|TRBJ1-6|TRBV12-3/TRBV12-4|few
CASSGQANSPLHF
TGTGCCAGCTCAGGACAGGCGAATTCACCCCTCCACTTT
>-|TRBJ2-5|TRBV5-1|many
CASRAGTEETQYF
TGCGCCAGCCGCGCCGGGACGGAAGAGACCCAGTACTTC
>-|TRBJ2-1|TRBV24-1|many
CATSDLGADDGFDEQFF
TGTGCCACCAGTGACTTGGGAGCGGACGACGGTTTCGATGAGCAGTTCTTC
>TRBD1|TRBJ2-1|TRBV15|many
CATSTGLGGGRYEQFF
TGTGCCACCAGCACAGGCCTAGGGGGCGGTCGGTATGAGCAGTTCTTC
>-|TRBJ1-5|TRBV3-1|once
CASSHGTAGPQHF
TGTGCCAGCAGCCACGGGACCGCCGGCCCCCAGCATTTT
>-|TRBJ2-5|TRBV9|many
CASSVLGDIQETQYF
TGTGCCAGCAGCGTATTGGGAGATATCCAAGAGACCCAGTACTTC
>TRBD1|TRBJ1-1|TRBV11-2|-
CASSFRTGYTEAFF
TGTGCCAGCAGCTTCCGGACAGGGTACACTGAAGCTTTCTTT
>TRBD2|TRBJ2-1|TRBV12-3/TRBV12-4|few
CASRPRAGAYNEQFF
TGTGCCAGCAGACCAAGGGCGGGGGCCTACAATGAGCAGTTCTTC
>TRBD2|TRBJ2-5|TRBV7-9|many
CASSSGLAGAETQYF
TGTGCCAGCAGCTCGGGACTAGCGGGGGCAGAGACCCAGTACTTC
>-|TRBJ1-1|TRBV20-1|few
CSARPTTEAFF
TGCAGTGCTAGACCTACCACTGAAGCTTTCTTT
>-|TRBJ1-5|TRBV6-5|few
CASSLNRQWGSPQHF
TGTGCCAGCAGTTTGAACAGACAGTGGGGTTCACCCCAGCATTTT
>TRBD2|TRBJ2-1|TRBV20-1|few
CSARVAAGGSVYNEQFF
TGCAGTGCTAGAGTGGCAGCGGGAGGTTCGGTTTACAATGAGCAGTTCTTC
>TRBD1|TRBJ2-2|TRBV6-2/TRBV6-3|-
CASKGALTGELFF
TGTGCCAGCAAGGGGGCTCTAACCGGGGAGCTGTTTTTT
>TRBD2|TRBJ2-1|TRBV12-3/TRBV12-4|-
CASSLSVAGVGYNEQFF
TGTGCCAGCAGTTTATCGGTAGCGGGAGTGGGCTACAATGAGCAGTTCTTC
>-|TRBJ1-5|TRBV7-9|few
CASSPGEASNQPQHF
TGTGCCAGCAGCCCAGGGGAGGCAAGCAATCAGCCCCAGCATTTT
>-|TRBJ2-3|TRBV29-1|-
CSVEGGLPHGTQYF
TGCAGCGTTGAAGGGGGACTCCCCCATGGTACGCAGTATTTT
>-|TRBJ2-3|TRBV5-1|few
CASSLDSSTDTQYF
TGCGCCAGCAGCTTGGACTCGTCCACAGATACGCAGTATTTT
>TRBD2|TRBJ2-3|TRBV7-9|-
CASSLVGVLAVTDTQYF
TGTGCCAGCAGCTTAGTAGGCGTACTAGCGGTCACAGATACGCAGTATTTT
>-|TRBJ2-1|TRBV7-2|many
CASSLGPQLTNEQFF
TGTGCCAGCAGCTTAGGACCACAGCTAACCAATGAGCAGTTCTTC
>TRBD2|TRBJ2-3|TRBV7-2|many
CASRPRLAGFADTQYF
TGTGCCAGCAGGCCACGACTAGCGGGGTTCGCAGATACGCAGTATTTT
>-|TRBJ2-2|TRBV7-6|many
CASSMAVNLGTGELFF
TGTGCCAGCAGCATGGCGGTGAACCTCGGCACCGGGGAGCTGTTTTTT